Listed here are 30 T cell receptor beta chains from one sample, sequenced in a study of shared clonotypes between healthy human individuals. The table came from immunoSEQ multiplex PCR; TCRdb's copy has only in-frame clones and leaves some out. The sample holds 2 million to 2.5 million clones, around 93% seen once. Sequenced: naive CD4+ T cells from PBMCs. Subset reported: CD45RA+ positively selected. These receptors originate from a man between 18 and 35 years old in good health. Some clones in this sample may be carry-over from other donors' samples.

On this clone itself: Other DNA sequences in the same sample also yield this CDR3. V and J are TRBV7-2 and TRBJ2-5; D is perhaps TRBD2 (5 bases). Between the trimmed V and J ends, which lost 1 base and 2 bases, there was a span of 8 bases. The CDR3 is made up of 14 amino acids. CDR1 and CDR2 from the germline V gene are SGHTA and FQGNSA. CDR3 sequence (DNA): TGTGCCAGCAGCTTAGGGGGAGTTCAAGAGACCCAGTACTTC. The encoded protein is CASSLGGVQETQYF.

V gene TRBV11-3 combines with J gene TRBJ1-1; no clear D gene. The germline V gene encodes CDR1 SGHNT and CDR2 YENEEA. This CDR3 has 13 residues. V was pared by 4 bases and J by 1 base, with 7 bases between. For the CDR3, the DNA is TGTGCCAGCAGCTCCGACTCGAACACTGAAGCTTTCTTT. Amino acid sequence: CASSSDSNTEAFF.

The chain has TRBV6-5 and TRBJ1-1, with 7 bases aligning to TRBD1. Germline CDR1 and CDR2: MNHEY and SVGAGI. This CDR3 is built from 15 residues. J lost 6 bases, V lost 8 bases, and 15 bases had no gene match. Here the CDR3 reads CASLFEGAGIPEAFF. CDR3 nucleotide sequence: TGTGCCAGCCTTTTTGAGGGGGCAGGGATACCTGAAGCTTTCTTT.

The V call is TRBV5-5, the J call TRBJ2-7; a weak D match, TRBD1 (5 bases). Germline assignment: CDR1 SGHKS and CDR2 YYEKEE (reference sequence). This CDR3 has 14 amino acids. Between the trimmed V and J ends, which lost 4 bases and 3 bases, there was a span of 14 bases. The CDR3 DNA is TGTGCCAGCAGCCGTGGGGCGATATACTACGAGCAGTACTTC. Its protein is CASSRGAIYYEQYF.

This clone has only one observation. The genes are TRBV6-5 and TRBJ2-4, with unresolved D. Germline lookup yields CDR1 MNHEY and CDR2 SVGAGI. This CDR3 contains 13 residues. V was shortened by 7 bases and J by 1 base, with 8 bases between the two germline ends. The CDR3 sequence is CASIGRAKNIQYF. The CDR3 DNA is TGTGCCAGCATAGGCAGGGCCAAAAACATTCAGTACTTC.

The rearrangement links TRBV7-2 to TRBJ2-7, with 7 bases that match TRBD2. V was pared by 2 bases and J by 0 bases, with 4 bases of the junction left unmatched. The CDR3 has 15 amino acids. Germline loops: CDR1 SGHTA, CDR2 FQGNSA. The CDR3 reads CASSLSGESSYEQYF. The CDR3 coding sequence is TGTGCCAGCAGCTTAAGCGGGGAGAGCTCCTACGAGCAGTACTTC.

The chain combines TRBV29-1 with TRBJ1-2; no reliable D call. V was pared by 4 bases and J by 4 bases, with 13 bases between. The CDR3 is 13 amino acids. The germline V gene has CDR1 SQVTM and CDR2 ANQGSEA. The CDR3 reads CSVGLSQLYGYTF. The DNA for the CDR3 is TGCAGCGTTGGACTGTCCCAGCTCTATGGCTACACCTTC.

The V and J genes are TRBV28 and TRBJ1-2; D remains unclear. This CDR3 is built from 11 residues. Germline loops: CDR1 MDHEN, CDR2 SYDVKM. Between the trimmed V and J ends, which lost 3 bases and 6 bases, there was a span of 5 bases. CDR3 bases: TGTGCCAGCAGTTTCCTGGATGGCTACACCTTC. Translating gives CASSFLDGYTF.

This sequence joins TRBV28 and TRBJ1-3, with 7 bases aligning to TRBD1. The junction had 11 bases not matched to a gene; V was cut back by 5 bases and J by 4 bases. This CDR3 comprises 16 residues. Looked up from germline, CDR1 is MDHEN and CDR2 is SYDVKM. The CDR3 DNA sequence: TGTGCCAGCAGTCGGCTCGGGACAGCTGGGGGAAACACCATATATTTT. Translated: CASSRLGTAGGNTIYF.

The chain carries TRBV6-6 and TRBJ2-3; 16 positions match TRBD2. The CDR3 is 15 amino acids. The V gene end was trimmed by 6 bases and the J gene end by 6 bases; junction bases not matched to a gene: 3. Germline V gives CDR1 MNHNY, CDR2 SVGAGI (reference sequence). CDR3 loop: CASRPGLAGGDTQYF. The CDR3 nucleotides read TGTGCCAGCAGACCGGGACTAGCGGGAGGGGATACGCAGTATTTT.

The chain carries TRBV5-5 and TRBJ1-3, with no clear D. This CDR3 spans 14 amino acids. From germline, CDR1 is SGHKS and CDR2 YYEKEE (reference sequence). Between the trimmed V and J ends, which lost 1 base and 7 bases, there was a span of 12 bases. The CDR3 loop reads CASSLRTLGNTIYF. CDR3 nucleotides: TGTGCCAGCAGCTTGAGGACTCTCGGGAACACCATATATTTT. The variable domain in full, with the rest retrieved from reference TRBV5-5 and TRBJ1-3, is DAGVTQSPTHLIKTRGQQVTLRCSPISGHKSVSWYQQVLGQGPQFIFQYYEKEERGRGNFPDRFSARQFPNYSSELNVNALLLGDSALYLCASSLRTLGNTIYFGEGSWLTVV.

As regards this clone: In the same sample, other DNA sequences code for this CDR3. The V gene is TRBV28, the J gene TRBJ2-7; 8 bases are shared with TRBD1. The CDR3 has 13 residues. CDR1 MDHEN and CDR2 SYDVKM come from the germline V gene. Trimming removed 4 bases from V and 5 bases from J; junction bases left unmatched: 4. This CDR3 is CASSSGQGDEQYF. Here the CDR3 DNA reads TGTGCCAGCAGTTCTGGACAGGGAGACGAGCAGTACTTC.

The CDR3 spells CAWSEQSFNEKLFF. The DNA of the CDR3 is TGTGCCTGGAGTGAACAGTCGTTTAATGAAAAACTGTTTTTT. The genes are TRBV30 and TRBJ1-4; D remains ambiguous. Trimming removed 1 base at V and 4 bases at J, with 10 bases between. This CDR3 has 14 residues. Germline assignment: CDR1 GTSNPN and CDR2 SVGIG (reference sequence).

The chain couples TRBV10-2 to TRBJ1-3; no clear D. The CDR3 has 16 amino acids. Trimming stripped 3 bases from V and 0 bases from J, with 12 bases between. Germline CDR1 is WSHSY and CDR2 is SAAADI. CDR3 coding DNA: TGCGCCAGCAGTGACCTCGGACGGCTCTCTGGAAACACCATATATTTT. This translates into CASSDLGRLSGNTIYF.

V usage is TRBV19 and J usage is TRBJ2-1, with 11 bases that match TRBD2. Losses at the gene ends were 3 bases for V and 7 bases for J; bases not matched to a gene: 11. Germline-derived CDR1 and CDR2 are LNHDA and SQIVND (reference sequence). The CDR3 sequence is 17 residues long. This chain's CDR3 is CASSIGLAGGRGNEQFF. The CDR3 nucleotides read TGTGCCAGTAGTATTGGGCTAGCGGGAGGCCGGGGGAATGAGCAGTTCTTC.

Written as DNA, the CDR3 is TGTGCCAGCAGCGAAATCAGACAGGAGAGCTCTGGAAACACCATATATTTT. Protein sequence: CASSEIRQESSGNTIYF. V is TRBV9 and J is TRBJ1-3; perhaps TRBD1 as D (6 bases). The germline gives CDR1 SGDLS, CDR2 YYNGEE. V was shortened by 3 bases and J by 0 bases, with 16 bases between the two germline ends. The CDR3 runs to 17 residues.

The chain links TRBV27 to TRBJ1-6; no clear D. Germline CDR1 MNHEY, CDR2 SMNVEV (reference sequence). This CDR3 region has 18 residues. Trimming took off 3 bases at V and 0 bases at J, with 15 bases between the two ends. The CDR3 sequence: CASSFLDPQSSYNSPLHF. The CDR3 region has the DNA TGTGCCAGCAGTTTCCTGGACCCTCAGAGCTCCTATAATTCACCCCTCCACTTT.

In the case of this clone: The identical CDR3 is also encoded by other nucleotide sequences in the sample. This sequence joins TRBV6-1 and TRBJ2-7; TRBD1 aligns across 7 bases. Germline CDR1 reads MNHNS; CDR2 reads SASEGT. Trimming took 2 bases from V and 1 from J; bases not matched to a gene: 2. The CDR3 has 14 residues. The CDR3 loop reads CASSERDRSYEQYF. The CDR3 nucleotides are TGTGCCAGCAGTGAAAGGGACAGATCCTACGAGCAGTACTTC.

This chain uses TRBV27 with TRBJ2-2, with 10 bases that match TRBD1. V dropped 5 bases and J dropped 3; count of bases not matched to a gene: 9. The length of the CDR3 is 17 residues. Germline values: CDR1 MNHEY, CDR2 SMNVEV (reference sequence). This chain's CDR3 is CASSLTDRGLYTGELFF. CDR3 DNA sequence: TGTGCCAGCAGTCTCACAGACAGGGGGCTGTACACCGGGGAGCTGTTTTTT.

The rearrangement uses TRBV27 and TRBJ2-5; D tentatively reads TRBD1 or TRBD2 (5 bases each). V dropped 9 bases and J dropped 3 bases, with 14 bases sitting between them. The germline gives CDR1 MNHEY, CDR2 SMNVEV (reference sequence). This CDR3 spans 13 amino acids. The CDR3 DNA is TGTGCCAGTTCCGCCCGGGGCGAAGAGACCCAGTACTTC. This gives the protein CASSARGEETQYF.

The V gene is TRBV27, the J gene TRBJ1-2; possible D gene TRBD1, 6 bases. Germline V gene lookup returns CDR1 MNHEY and CDR2 SMNVEV (reference sequence). This CDR3 has 13 residues. V lost 3 bases and J lost 6, with 11 bases in between. CDR3 coding DNA: TGTGCCAGCAGTTTCAGCAGGGGAAATGGCTACACCTTC. This sequence encodes CASSFSRGNGYTF.

This clone was counted between two and nine times. V usage is TRBV2 and J usage is TRBJ1-5, with a weak D call TRBD1 (5 bases). Trimming cost V 7 bases and J 7 bases, with 14 bases left between them. Germline V gene lookup returns CDR1 SNHLY and CDR2 FYNNEI. There are 13 residues in the CDR3. The CDR3 region is CASNLGLGQPQHF. The CDR3 DNA reads as TGTGCCAGCAATCTGGGGCTTGGCCAGCCCCAGCATTTT. Filled out from reference TRBV2 and TRBJ1-5, the complete variable domain reads EPEVTQTPSHQVTQMGQEVILRCVPISNHLYFYWYRQILGQKVEFLVSFYNNEISEKSEIFDDQFSVERPDGSNFTLKIRSTKLEDSAMYFCASNLGLGQPQHFGDGTRLSIL.

The chain uses TRBV9 and TRBJ2-5; 9 nucleotides agree with TRBD1. The ends lost 3 bases at V and 8 bases at J; junction bases unmatched: 14. Germline V gene lookup returns CDR1 SGDLS and CDR2 YYNGEE. The CDR3 spans 16 residues. As DNA, the CDR3 is TGTGCCAGCAGCGCGTTCGAAGGGACAGGGCGTTCTACCCAGTACTTC. As protein: CASSAFEGTGRSTQYF.

This sequence joins TRBV7-2 and TRBJ2-5, with D hard to call. The germline CDR1 and CDR2 sequences are SGHTA and FQGNSA. Trimming pared 10 bases from V and 4 bases from J, leaving 16 bases between. This CDR3 has 13 residues. The CDR3 protein is CAIRLMWGETQYF. The CDR3 bases are TGTGCCATACGTTTAATGTGGGGAGAGACCCAGTACTTC.

The chain has TRBV4-1 and TRBJ1-3, with D possibly being TRBD1 (5 bases). This CDR3 comprises 16 residues. CDR1 is MGHRA and CDR2 is YSYEKL in the germline V gene. The germline V and J ends were trimmed by 1 base and 4 bases, with 14 bases remaining between them. The CDR3 nucleotides read TGCGCCAGCAGCCAAGGTTTGGGGCCAGCAGGAAACACCATATATTTT. Its protein product is CASSQGLGPAGNTIYF.

The chain uses TRBV7-9 and TRBJ2-3; D possibly corresponds to TRBD2 (6 bases). Germline V gives CDR1 SEHNR, CDR2 FQNEAQ (reference sequence). This CDR3 comprises 17 residues. V was cut by 2 bases and J by 0 bases, with 15 bases left in between. CDR3 sequence reads: CASSLLSSGSSTDTQYF. CDR3 nucleotides: TGTGCCAGCAGCTTACTTTCCTCCGGGAGTAGCACAGATACGCAGTATTTT.

This chain joins TRBV29-1 and TRBJ2-3; D is unresolved. V lost 3 bases and J lost 5, with 3 bases in between. Germline V lookup: CDR1 SQVTM, CDR2 ANQGSEA. This CDR3 contains 10 residues. The CDR3 bases are TGCAGCGTTGATGGAGATACGCAGTATTTT. Its protein product is CSVDGDTQYF.

The chain couples TRBV7-2 to TRBJ1-5; 10 positions match TRBD1. The germline V gene has CDR1 SGHTA and CDR2 FQGNSA. This CDR3 is built from 15 residues. The V gene end was trimmed by 5 bases and the J gene end by 7 bases; junction bases not matched to a gene: 8. CDR3 coding DNA: TGTGCCAGCAGCGCCCTGACAGGGGGCGGACAGCCCCAGCATTTT. Amino acids: CASSALTGGGQPQHF.

J is TRBJ2-3 and V is TRBV14; D not resolved. Trimming took off 1 base at V and 0 bases at J, with 11 bases between the two ends. The CDR3 consists of 16 residues. Germline V gives CDR1 SGHDN, CDR2 FVKESK. The CDR3 coding sequence is TGTGCCAGCAGCCAAGGGGCTACCCGTAGCACAGATACGCAGTATTTT. It codes for CASSQGATRSTDTQYF.

This chain uses TRBV27 with TRBJ2-7, with 11 nucleotides matching TRBD2. Germline V gives CDR1 MNHEY, CDR2 SMNVEV (reference sequence). This CDR3 comprises 16 residues. V trimming: 5 bases; J trimming: 6 bases; junction bases outside the gene matches: 12. This CDR3 is CASSPPPLAGGLEQYF. In nucleotides, the CDR3 is TGTGCCAGCAGTCCGCCCCCTCTAGCGGGAGGTCTCGAGCAGTACTTC.